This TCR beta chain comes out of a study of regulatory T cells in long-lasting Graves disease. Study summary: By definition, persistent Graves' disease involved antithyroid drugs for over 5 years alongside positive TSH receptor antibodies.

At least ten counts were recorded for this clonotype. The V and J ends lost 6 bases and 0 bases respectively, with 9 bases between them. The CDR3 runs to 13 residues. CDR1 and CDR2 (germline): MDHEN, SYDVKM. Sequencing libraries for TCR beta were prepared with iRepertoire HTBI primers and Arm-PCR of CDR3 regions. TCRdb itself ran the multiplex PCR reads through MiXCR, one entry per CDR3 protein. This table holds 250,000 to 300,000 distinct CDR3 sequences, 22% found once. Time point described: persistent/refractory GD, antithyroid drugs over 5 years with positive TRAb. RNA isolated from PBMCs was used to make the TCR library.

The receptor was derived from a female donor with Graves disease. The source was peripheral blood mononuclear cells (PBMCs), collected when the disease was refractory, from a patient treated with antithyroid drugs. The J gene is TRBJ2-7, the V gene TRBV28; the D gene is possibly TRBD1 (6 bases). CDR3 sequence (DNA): TGTGCCAGCAGAGAGACAGGCTCCTACGAGCAGTACTTC. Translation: CASRETGSYEQYF.